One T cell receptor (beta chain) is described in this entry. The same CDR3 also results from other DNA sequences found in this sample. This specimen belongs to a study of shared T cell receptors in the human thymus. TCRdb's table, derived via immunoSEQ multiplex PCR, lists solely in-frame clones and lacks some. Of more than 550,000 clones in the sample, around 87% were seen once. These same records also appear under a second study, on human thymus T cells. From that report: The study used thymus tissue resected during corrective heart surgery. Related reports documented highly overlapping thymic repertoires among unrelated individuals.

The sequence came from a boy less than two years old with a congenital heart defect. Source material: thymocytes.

The CDR3 region has the DNA TGTGCCTGGAGCAGGGATTCACCCCTCCACTTT. Amino acid sequence: CAWSRDSPLHF. The V and J genes are TRBV30 and TRBJ1-6; D possibly corresponds to TRBD1 (5 bases). V shed 3 bases and J shed 8 bases, with 5 bases lying between them. Germline assignment: CDR1 GTSNPN and CDR2 SVGIG (reference sequence). This CDR3 spans 11 amino acids.